This T cell receptor (beta chain) was observed in a study of CD8+CD57+ T cells in acquired aplastic anemia. About the study: Sorting CD4+ and CD8+ cells gave DNA averaging approximately 3 ug.

For this clonotype: Its antigen is undetermined.

The authors sequenced patients whose flow cytometry had shown CD8+CD57+ cell expansion. General observations from the study: Simpson's diversity of CD8+ cells was not significantly different in patients compared with controls. A set of more than 25 CD8+ CDR3 sequences was shared between patients and controls, and these sequences appeared highly expressed in patients.

TCR beta VDJ combinations and CDR3 sequences were profiled from genomic DNA. TCRdb re-derived calls from the reads in MiXCR, one entry per CDR3 protein. Of under 500,000 distinct CDR3 sequences listed, around 30% were seen once; the top ten hold less than 0.85%. The TCR sequence derives from a human donor with aplastic anemia. Sequenced sample: sorted CD4+, CD8+, or CD8+CD57+ T cells (not recorded which) from PBMCs.

The CDR3 is CASSLTRNYEQYF. CDR3 DNA sequence: TGTGCCAGCAGCTTGACACGGAACTACGAGCAGTACTTC. The chain links TRBV7-2 to TRBJ2-7, with D unresolved. CDR1 and CDR2 from the germline V gene are SGHTA and FQGNSA. The CDR3 totals 13 residues. V shed 3 bases and J shed 3 bases, with 9 bases lying between them.